The present T cell receptor (beta chain) was sequenced within a study of cytomegalovirus exposure and HLA in healthy donors. Study-wide points: With DRB1 most and HLA-C fewest, TCR association rates differed between HLA loci in a later analysis.

As regards this clone: Its specificity is not known.

With 60 Vbeta and 13 Jbeta primers, the PCR was carried out. TCRdb keeps only in-frame clones here, not all; method: immunoSEQ multiplex PCR. The sample contains approximately 120,000 clones, about 11% of which appear only once. V was trimmed by 5 bases and J by 7 bases, leaving 15 bases between them. Germline CDR1 is SGHAT and CDR2 is FQDESV (reference sequence). The length of the CDR3 is 13 residues. The chain carries TRBV11-1 and TRBJ2-7; TRBD1 might be the D (5 bases). Material: PBMCs. The TCR sequence derives from a woman aged 18-30 years in good health and CMV-seropositive. The CDR3 loop is CASSVGPVSEQYF. In nucleotides, the CDR3 is TGTGCCAGCAGCGTGGGGCCAGTAAGTGAGCAGTACTTC.